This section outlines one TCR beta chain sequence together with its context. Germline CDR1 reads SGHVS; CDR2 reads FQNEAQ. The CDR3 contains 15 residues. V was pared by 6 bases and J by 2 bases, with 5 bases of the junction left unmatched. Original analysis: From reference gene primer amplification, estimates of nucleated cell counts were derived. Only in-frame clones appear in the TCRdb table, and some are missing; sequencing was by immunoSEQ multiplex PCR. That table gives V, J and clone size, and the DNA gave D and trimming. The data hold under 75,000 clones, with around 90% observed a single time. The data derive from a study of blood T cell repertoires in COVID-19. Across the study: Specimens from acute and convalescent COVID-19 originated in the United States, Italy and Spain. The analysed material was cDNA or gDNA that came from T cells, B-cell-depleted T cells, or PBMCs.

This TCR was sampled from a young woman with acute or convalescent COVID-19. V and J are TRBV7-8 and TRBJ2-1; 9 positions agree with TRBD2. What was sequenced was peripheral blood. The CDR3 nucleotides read TGTGCCAGCAGAGAGCGGGGGGCAGCCTACAATGAGCAGTTCTTC. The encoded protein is CASRERGAAYNEQFF.